This T cell receptor (beta chain) stems from a study of cytomegalovirus exposure and HLA in healthy donors. This CDR3 has 15 residues. V shed 0 bases and J 3 bases; nucleotides not matched to a gene: 2. Germline V lookup: CDR1 SGHTA, CDR2 FQGNSA. Profiled with immunoSEQ multiplex PCR; TCRdb holds only in-frame clones, not every one. The repertoire includes 130,000 to 150,000 clones, approximately 93% of them detected once, and 0.6% to 0.8% sits in the top ten. The TCR originated in a man between 18 and 35 years old in good health and CMV-seronegative. This chain uses TRBV7-2 with TRBJ2-1, with 7 bases aligning to TRBD2. The specimen sequenced was PBMCs. The CDR3 nucleotides are TGTGCCAGCAGCTTAGCTCTAGCGGACTACAATGAGCAGTTCTTC. Amino acids: CASSLALADYNEQFF.